This TCR beta chain appears in the sequencing data of a study of shared clonotypes between healthy human individuals. General study results and limits: Relative to their counterparts shared across all four donors, non-shared clonotypes exhibited diminished generation probabilities.

CDR1 is GTSNPN, CDR2 SVGIG, per germline (reference sequence). This CDR3 is 11 amino acids long. The V end was cut by 1 base, the J end by 5 bases, with 5 bases between. Concerning this clone: The antigen is undetermined.

This table comes from immunoSEQ multiplex PCR, and its TCRdb copy is limited to in-frame clones, with some not included. The sample includes 650,000 to 750,000 clones, about two thirds of them seen just once. This TCR derives from a woman aged 25 to 39 in good health. This chain uses TRBV30 with TRBJ2-5; D remains unclear. Material for sequencing was memory CD4+ T cells sorted from blood. Specified subset: CD45RA-negative fraction. In nucleotides, the CDR3 is TGTGCCTGGAGTGCCCGGGAGACCCAGTACTTC. Residues: CAWSARETQYF.